The clone carrying this T cell receptor (beta chain) was picked up many times. Antigen specificity is unknown. This specimen belongs to a study of regulatory T cells in long-lasting Graves disease. General study points: Persistent disease was associated with favored TRBV28 usage and with favored use of TRBJ1-2 and TRBJ2-5.

Trimming shortened V by 2 bases and J by 4 bases, and 11 bases separated the two germline ends. The CDR3 is made up of 14 amino acids. From germline, CDR1 is MDHEN and CDR2 SYDVKM. Documented time point: newly diagnosed GD, antithyroid drugs for less than 3 months. The TCR library was made from RNA that had been extracted from PBMCs in TRIzol. As a group, patients came from one endocrinology department in Xi'an, China. According to the study, TCR beta libraries were built with iRepertoire HTBI primers and CDR3-region Arm-PCR. In TCRdb, the multiplex PCR reads were re-called with MiXCR into one record per CDR3 protein. The sample consists of around 400,000 distinct CDR3 sequences, roughly 15% of them appearing once.

This sequence joins TRBV28 and TRBJ1-2; D remains unclear. The TCR was taken from a female donor with Graves disease. The specimen comprised peripheral blood mononuclear cells (PBMCs), sampled at new diagnosis, from a patient treated with antithyroid drugs. The CDR3 sequence: CASSLSHLGYGYTF. Written as DNA, the CDR3 is TGTGCCAGCAGTTTAAGCCATCTGGGCTATGGCTACACCTTC.